What follows are 12 T cell receptor beta chains derived from one specimen sequenced in a study of blood T cell repertoires in COVID-19. Sequenced by immunoSEQ multiplex PCR; TCRdb stores in-frame clones only, minus some. The sample lists about 82,000 clones, over 65% occurring once. Specimen: peripheral blood. The receptors come from a human donor with acute or convalescent COVID-19. The donor label of this sample is uncertain.

The chain recombines TRBV7-2 with TRBJ1-5; 8 nucleotides line up with TRBD1. Germline CDR1 and CDR2: SGHTA and FQGNSA. This CDR3 has 13 residues. The junction had 7 bases not matched to a gene; V was cut back by 5 bases and J by 10 bases. CDR3 loop: CASSPDRVAPQHF. The CDR3 DNA sequence: TGTGCCAGCAGCCCGGACAGGGTCGCCCCCCAGCATTTT.

The rearrangement links TRBV24-1 to TRBJ2-7; D uncertain. The CDR3 is made up of 17 amino acids. The ends were cut back, 0 bases at V and 3 bases at J, with 17 bases in the middle. Per germline, CDR1 KGHDR and CDR2 SFDVKD. CDR3 nucleotide sequence: TGTGCCACCAGTGATTTGCGATTGACTGCACCCTTCTACGAGCAGTACTTC. This translates into CATSDLRLTAPFYEQYF.

This chain uses TRBV6-5 with TRBJ1-1, with D perhaps TRBD1 (5 bases). The CDR3 extends over 13 amino acids. The V and J ends lost 1 base and 11 bases respectively, with 14 bases between them. Germline V gene data show CDR1 as MNHEY and CDR2 as SVGAGI. The CDR3 loop is CASSYLGGDSAFF. In nucleotides, the CDR3 is TGTGCCAGCAGTTACTTGGGGGGTGATTCGGCTTTCTTT.

The chain is built from TRBV6-1 and TRBJ2-1; D not certain. The CDR3 contains 16 residues. The germline V gene encodes CDR1 MNHNS and CDR2 SASEGT. The germline V and J ends were trimmed by 1 base and 0 bases, with 10 bases remaining between them. Written as DNA, the CDR3 is TGTGCCAGCAGTGAAGGACACTTCTCCTCCTACAATGAGCAGTTCTTC. This codes for CASSEGHFSSYNEQFF.

The CDR3 region is CASSEGQTNQPQHF. The CDR3, as DNA: TGTGCCAGCAGTGAAGGACAAACCAATCAGCCCCAGCATTTT. The gene calls are TRBV2 and TRBJ1-5, with unresolved D. This CDR3 is built from 14 residues. The germline CDR1 and CDR2 sequences are SNHLY and FYNNEI. Trimming left V 1 base short and J 3 bases short, with 7 bases between.

V is TRBV5-6 and J is TRBJ2-3; D remains ambiguous. V lost 4 bases to trimming and J lost 1 base, with 16 bases between them. CDR1 is SGHDT, CDR2 YYEEEE, per germline. The CDR3 spans 16 residues. The DNA for the CDR3 is TGTGCCAGCAGCCCCCCCCATGGCTTCGGCACAGATACGCAGTATTTT. Residues: CASSPPHGFGTDTQYF.

V and J are TRBV9 and TRBJ2-1; 8 nucleotides agree with TRBD2. The germline CDR1 and CDR2 sequences are SGDLS and YYNGEE. V gave up 2 bases and J gave up 6 bases; unmatched junction bases: 4. The CDR3 length is 14 residues. CDR3 region: CASSVTSGGNEQFF. The CDR3 bases are TGTGCCAGCAGCGTTACAAGCGGGGGCAATGAGCAGTTCTTC. The whole variable domain, remainder taken from reference TRBV9 and TRBJ2-1, is DSGVTQTPKHLITATGQRVTLRCSPRSGDLSVYWYQQSLDQGLQFLIQYYNGEERAKGNILERFSAQQFPDLHSELNLSSLELGDSALYFCASSVTSGGNEQFFGPGTRLTVL.

This clone came up a few times. The rearrangement links TRBV3-1 (or the pseudogene TRBV3-2) to TRBJ1-6, with 8 positions matching TRBD1. The CDR3 sequence is 14 residues long. Per the germline V gene, CDR1 is LGHDT and CDR2 is YNNKEL (reference sequence). V lost 1 base and J lost 12; bases outside the gene matches: 5. CDR3 sequence (DNA): TGTGCCAGCAGCCAAGGGACAGGGAGTCTACCCCTCCACTTT. Translated, it gives CASSQGTGSLPLHF.

This clone was seen more than once but under ten times. The V gene is TRBV11-3, the J gene TRBJ2-3; possible D gene TRBD2, 6 bases. The CDR3 sequence is 13 residues long. Germline values: CDR1 SGHNT, CDR2 YENEEA. Between the trimmed V and J ends, which lost 1 base and 4 bases, there was a span of 6 bases. This chain's CDR3 is CASSLAGADTQYF. Written as DNA, the CDR3 is TGTGCCAGCAGCTTAGCGGGGGCAGATACGCAGTATTTT.

The V and J genes are TRBV2 and TRBJ1-1; a possible D gene is TRBD1 (6 bases). The CDR3 is 16 amino acids. V lost 8 bases to trimming and J lost 5 bases, with 24 bases between them. Germline V gene data show CDR1 as SNHLY and CDR2 as FYNNEI. The DNA for the CDR3 is TGTGCCAGCGAGGCCCTTGGGGGCGAGGGAAGGACTGAAGCTTTCTTT. This codes for CASEALGGEGRTEAFF.

The CDR3 region is CASNVGGADNEQFF. In DNA, the CDR3 is TGTGCCAGCAACGTTGGGGGGGCGGACAATGAGCAGTTCTTC. The rearrangement links TRBV6-5 to TRBJ2-1, with D maybe TRBD2 (7 bases). The CDR3 extends over 14 amino acids. V was trimmed by 7 bases and J by 5 bases, leaving 15 bases between them. Germline V gene data show CDR1 as MNHEY and CDR2 as SVGAGI.

This chain links TRBV10-3 with TRBJ2-1, with D maybe TRBD1 (6 bases). Trimming removed 4 bases at V and 8 bases at J, with 9 bases between. This CDR3 has 12 residues. In germline, CDR1 is ENHRY, CDR2 SYGVKD. CDR3 sequence: CAISAKGDEQFF. The CDR3 DNA reads TGTGCCATCAGTGCGAAGGGGGATGAGCAGTTCTTC.